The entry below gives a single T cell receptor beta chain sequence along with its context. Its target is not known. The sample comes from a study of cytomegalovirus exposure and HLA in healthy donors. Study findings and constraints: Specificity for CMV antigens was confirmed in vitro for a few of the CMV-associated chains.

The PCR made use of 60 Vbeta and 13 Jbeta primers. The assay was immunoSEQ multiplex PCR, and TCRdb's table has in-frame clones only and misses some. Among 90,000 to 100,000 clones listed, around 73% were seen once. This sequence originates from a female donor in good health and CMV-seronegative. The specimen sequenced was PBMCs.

CDR3 protein: CASISGAPNSPLHF. The CDR3 bases are TGTGCCAGCATCTCAGGTGCTCCCAATTCACCCCTCCACTTT. This chain joins TRBV2 and TRBJ1-6; the D is unclear. The V end lost 7 bases, the J end lost 7 bases, and 14 bases lay between the germline ends. The germline V gene has CDR1 SNHLY and CDR2 FYNNEI. The CDR3 is 14 amino acids.